The clone carrying this T cell receptor beta chain was observed a few times. Its specificity is unknown. The germline V gene encodes CDR1 MNHEY and CDR2 SVGAGI. This CDR3 has 15 residues. Deletions cut 0 bases from V and 4 bases from J, with 10 bases between. These data are taken from a study of beta chain features in type 1 diabetes. Study findings and constraints: Shortening that was moderate but significant affected the TCRB CDR3s of Type 1 diabetes patients in all four CD4+ subsets.

Sequenced material consisted of expressed TCRB transcripts (all of the isolated RNA was reverse transcribed). The repertoire was sequenced with immunoSEQ multiplex PCR; TCRdb's copy has only in-frame clones and lacks some. The sample gives some 900,000 clones, around a sixth of which show up once; about 0.02% is in the top ten. The chain uses TRBV6-5 and TRBJ2-1; TRBD2 is a possible D gene (6 bases). The specimen sequenced was naive CD4+ T cells from blood. The clonotype comes from a woman between 18 and 29 years old in good health. The DNA of the CDR3 is TGTGCCAGCAGTTACTCGTGGGAGGCATACAATGAGCAGTTCTTC. As protein: CASSYSWEAYNEQFF.